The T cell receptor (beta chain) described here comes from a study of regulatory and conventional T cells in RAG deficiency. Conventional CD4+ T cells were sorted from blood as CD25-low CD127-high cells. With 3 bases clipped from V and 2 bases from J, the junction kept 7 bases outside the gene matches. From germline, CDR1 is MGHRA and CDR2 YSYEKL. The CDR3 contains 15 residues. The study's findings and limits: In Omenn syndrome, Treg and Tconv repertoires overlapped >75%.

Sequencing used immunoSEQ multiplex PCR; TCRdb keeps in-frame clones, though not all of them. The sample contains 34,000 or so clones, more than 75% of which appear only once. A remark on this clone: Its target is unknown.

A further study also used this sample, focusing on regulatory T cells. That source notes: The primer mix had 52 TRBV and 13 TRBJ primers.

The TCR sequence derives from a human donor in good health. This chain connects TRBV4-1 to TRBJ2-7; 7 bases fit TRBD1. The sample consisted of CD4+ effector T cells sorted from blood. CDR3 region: CASSQGYGQAYEQYF. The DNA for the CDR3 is TGCGCCAGCAGCCAGGGGTACGGACAGGCCTACGAGCAGTACTTC.